A selection of T cell receptor beta chains follows, all from one sample in a study of blood T cell repertoires in COVID-19. Profiling relied on immunoSEQ multiplex PCR, and the TCRdb table lists in-frame clones only, not all of them. The data show fewer than 200,000 clones, around 89% seen once. Sequencing input: peripheral blood. The receptors were gathered from a man in his fifties or sixties who had recovered from COVID-19. Both conserved end residues are part of each CDR3. The order of the fields is V gene, CDR3 protein.

V gene: TRBV5-6; CDR3 protein: CASSSTGVNTEAFF
V gene: TRBV18; CDR3 protein: CASVDDREFLSGNTIYF
V gene: TRBV6-5; CDR3 protein: CASRDTGAVNTEAFF
V gene: TRBV5-8; CDR3 protein: CASSFRVDNSPLHF
V gene: TRBV5-6; CDR3 protein: CASSVYSGGPYYNEQFF
V gene: TRBV6-4; CDR3 protein: CASSDSTRGLGSPLHF
V gene: TRBV7-8; CDR3 protein: CASSPGRGRGTDTQYF
V gene: TRBV7-3; CDR3 protein: CASSLNSIGAGDGYTF
V gene: TRBV29-1; CDR3 protein: CSVTLGTGGDGYTF
V gene: TRBV12-3/TRBV12-4; CDR3 protein: CASSPGRGVQFF
V gene: TRBV12-2; CDR3 protein: CATTSQGNCTEAFF
V gene: TRBV11-2; CDR3 protein: CASRKIGAGELFF
V gene: TRBV5-5; CDR3 protein: CASSATQDNEQFF
V gene: TRBV11-2; CDR3 protein: CASRTWGRLSYEQYF